This is a list of T cell receptor beta chains from one sample in a study of blood T cell repertoires in COVID-19. Sequencing used immunoSEQ multiplex PCR; TCRdb keeps in-frame clones, though not all of them. The data show about 48,000 clones, with over 75% seen just once and roughly 5% held by the top ten. The sequencing sample was made of peripheral blood. The source is a man between 65 and 80 years old with acute or convalescent COVID-19. CDR3s include the opening cysteine and the closing phenylalanine or tryptophan. The D gene is left open where the match is weak. Only part of the rows carry a size: once, few, many, or a class if the clone is expanded.

clone_size d_call j_call v_call cdr3_nt cdr3_aa
. . TRBJ1-3 TRBV7-8 TGTGCCAGCAGCTTAAATGCCGGGACTTACTCTGGAAACACCATATATTTT CASSLNAGTYSGNTIYF
few . TRBJ2-7 TRBV11-2 TGTGCCAGCAGCTTAGGTAGACACCAATACGCTCTGGAGTACTTC CASSLGRHQYALEYF
. TRBD1 TRBJ1-1 TRBV19 TGTGCCAGTAGTAGACAGGGAATTAACACTGAAGCTTTCTTT CASSRQGINTEAFF
. TRBD1 TRBJ2-2 TRBV6-1 TGTGCCAGCCGTACAGGGGCGAACACCGGGGAGCTGTTTTTT CASRTGANTGELFF
. . TRBJ2-7 TRBV20-1 TGCAGTGCTAGTTGGGCGGGGAGGATCGACGAGCAGTACTTC CSASWAGRIDEQYF
. . TRBJ1-2 TRBV7-9 TGTGCCAGCACCCTAGGGGGTCAAGGGGCGCTTGGAGGCTACACCTTC CASTLGGQGALGGYTF
once TRBD2 TRBJ2-3 TRBV7-2 TGTGCCAGCAGCCGTGGACTAGCGGGCTTCACAGATACGCAGTATTTT CASSRGLAGFTDTQYF
. . TRBJ2-1 TRBV7-2 TGTGCCAGCAGCGACTCTAGCACACTAAACAATGAGCAGTTCTTC CASSDSSTLNNEQFF
once TRBD1 TRBJ1-4 TRBV3-1/TRBV3-2 TGTGCCAGCAGCCACCCGGGGACAGGGGATAATGAAAAACTGTTTTTT CASSHPGTGDNEKLFF
. . TRBJ1-4 TRBV28 TGTGCCAGCAATAGTTTAACAGGCGGGGTTGTTGAAAAACTGTTTTTT CASNSLTGGVVEKLFF
. TRBD2 TRBJ2-1 TRBV6-6 TGTGCCAGCAGTCTAACAGGGGGAATGGGACTAGCGGGACGGGCGGGCAATGAGCAGTTCTTC CASSLTGGMGLAGRAGNEQFF
. TRBD2 TRBJ2-1 TRBV19 TGTGCCAGTAGGCAACTAGCGGGGGGGAGAGATGAGCAGTTCTTC CASRQLAGGRDEQFF
. TRBD1 TRBJ1-5 TRBV2 TGTGCCAGCAGTGGGGACAGGGAAGCGAGAAATCAGCCCCAGCATTTT CASSGDREARNQPQHF
. . TRBJ1-4 TRBV11-2 TGTGCCAGCAGCTTAGAAGGGCCGGCGGGAAATGAAAAACTGTTTTTT CASSLEGPAGNEKLFF
. . TRBJ1-2 TRBV7-3 TGTGCCAGCAGCCCCGGTAACTATGGCTACACCTTC CASSPGNYGYTF
. TRBD1 TRBJ2-5 TRBV4-2 TGTGCCAGCAGCCAAGTAACAGGGGGACCCCAAGAGACCCAGTACTTC CASSQVTGGPQETQYF
. . TRBJ1-5 TRBV2 TGTGCCAGCTCGAGGGGAGGATATAGCAATCAGCCCCAGCATTTT CASSRGGYSNQPQHF